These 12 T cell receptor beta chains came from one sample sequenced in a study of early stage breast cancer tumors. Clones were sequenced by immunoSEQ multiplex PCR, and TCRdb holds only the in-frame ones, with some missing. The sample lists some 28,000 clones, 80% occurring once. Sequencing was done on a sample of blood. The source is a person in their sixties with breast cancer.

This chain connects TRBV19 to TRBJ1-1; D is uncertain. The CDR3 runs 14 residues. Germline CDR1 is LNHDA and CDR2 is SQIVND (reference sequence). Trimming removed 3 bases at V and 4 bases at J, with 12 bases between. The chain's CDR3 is CASSIGRVGTEAFF. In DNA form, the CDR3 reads TGTGCCAGTAGTATCGGGAGAGTCGGCACTGAAGCTTTCTTT.

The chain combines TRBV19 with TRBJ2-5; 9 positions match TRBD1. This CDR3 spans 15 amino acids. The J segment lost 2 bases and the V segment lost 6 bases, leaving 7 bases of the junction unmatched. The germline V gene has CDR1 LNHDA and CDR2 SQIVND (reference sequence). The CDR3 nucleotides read TGTGCCAGTAGGACCGGGACAGGGAATCAAGAGACCCAGTACTTC. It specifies CASRTGTGNQETQYF. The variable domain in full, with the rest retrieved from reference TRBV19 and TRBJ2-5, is DGGITQSPKYLFRKEGQNVTLSCEQNLNHDAMYWYRQDPGQGLRLIYYSQIVNDFQKGDIAEGYSVSREKKESFPLTVTSAQKNPTAFYLCASRTGTGNQETQYFGPGTRLLVL.

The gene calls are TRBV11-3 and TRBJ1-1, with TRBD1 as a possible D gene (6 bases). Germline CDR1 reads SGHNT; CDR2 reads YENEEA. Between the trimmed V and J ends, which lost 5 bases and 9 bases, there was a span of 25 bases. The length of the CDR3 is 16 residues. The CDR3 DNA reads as TGTGCCAGCAGCAAACGGACAGCCCTTGCCCCCCCTCAAGCTTTCTTT. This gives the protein CASSKRTALAPPQAFF.

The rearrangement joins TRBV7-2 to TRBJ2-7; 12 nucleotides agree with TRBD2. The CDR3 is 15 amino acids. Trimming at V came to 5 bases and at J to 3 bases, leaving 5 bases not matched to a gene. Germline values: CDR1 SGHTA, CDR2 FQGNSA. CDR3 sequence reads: CASSPGTSGRYEQYF. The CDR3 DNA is TGTGCCAGCAGCCCCGGGACTAGCGGGCGCTACGAGCAGTACTTC.

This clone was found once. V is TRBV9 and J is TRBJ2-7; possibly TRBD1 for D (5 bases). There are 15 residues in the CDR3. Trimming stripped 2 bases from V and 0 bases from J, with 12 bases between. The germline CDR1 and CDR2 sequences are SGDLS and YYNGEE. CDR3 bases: TGTGCCAGCAGCGTCGGCAGGGCAAGCTCCTACGAGCAGTACTTC. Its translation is CASSVGRASSYEQYF.

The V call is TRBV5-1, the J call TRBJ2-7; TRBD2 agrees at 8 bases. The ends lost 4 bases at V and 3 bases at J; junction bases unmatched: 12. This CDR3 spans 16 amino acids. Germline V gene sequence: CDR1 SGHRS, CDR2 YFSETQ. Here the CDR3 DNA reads TGCGCCAGCAGCCCTCCCGGGACTAGTGGGATCTACGAGCAGTACTTC. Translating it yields CASSPPGTSGIYEQYF.

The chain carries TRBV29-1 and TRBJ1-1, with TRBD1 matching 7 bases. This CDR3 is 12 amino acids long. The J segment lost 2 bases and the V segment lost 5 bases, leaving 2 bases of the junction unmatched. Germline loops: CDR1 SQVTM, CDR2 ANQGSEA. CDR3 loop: CSVRQGNTEAFF. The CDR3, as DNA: TGCAGCGTTAGACAGGGAAACACTGAAGCTTTCTTT.

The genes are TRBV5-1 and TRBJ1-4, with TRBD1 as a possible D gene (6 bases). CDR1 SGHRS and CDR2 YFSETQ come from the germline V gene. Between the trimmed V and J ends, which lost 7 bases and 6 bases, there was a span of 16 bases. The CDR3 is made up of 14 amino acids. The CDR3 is CASHPDSRDEKLFF. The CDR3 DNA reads TGCGCCAGCCATCCGGACAGTCGGGATGAAAAACTGTTTTTT.

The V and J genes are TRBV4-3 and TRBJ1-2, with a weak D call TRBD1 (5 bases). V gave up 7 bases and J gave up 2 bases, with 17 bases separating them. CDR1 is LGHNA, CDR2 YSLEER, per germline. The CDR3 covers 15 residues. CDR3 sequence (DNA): TGCGCCAGCAAAGAAACCTATCAGGGCAACTATGGCTACACCTTC. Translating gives CASKETYQGNYGYTF.

The CDR3 loop reads CASSLDTASYGYTF. The CDR3, as DNA: TGCGCCAGCAGCTTGGATACGGCTAGCTATGGCTACACCTTC. V is TRBV5-1 and J is TRBJ1-2, with no clear D. The CDR3 is made up of 14 amino acids. In germline, CDR1 is SGHRS, CDR2 YFSETQ. Deletions cut 0 bases from V and 4 bases from J, with 10 bases between.

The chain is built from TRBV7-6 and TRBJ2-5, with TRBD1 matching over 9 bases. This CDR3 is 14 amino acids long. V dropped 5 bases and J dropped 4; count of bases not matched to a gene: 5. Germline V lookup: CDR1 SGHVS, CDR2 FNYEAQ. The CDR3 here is CASSLGTGRETQYF. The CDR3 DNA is TGTGCCAGCAGCCTCGGGACAGGGCGAGAGACCCAGTACTTC.

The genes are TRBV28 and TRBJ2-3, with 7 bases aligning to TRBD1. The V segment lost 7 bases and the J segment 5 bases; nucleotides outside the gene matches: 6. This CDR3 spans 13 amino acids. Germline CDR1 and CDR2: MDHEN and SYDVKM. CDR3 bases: TGTGCCAGCACCCTAGGGGGCAAAGATACGCAGTATTTT. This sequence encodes CASTLGGKDTQYF.